One sample yielded the 15 T cell receptor beta chains listed below, sequenced in a study of blood T cells in healthy people across ages (dated by TCRdb to between 2014 and 2017). Receptors were amplified or captured by 5' RACE. Sequencer: Illumina HiSeq 2500. A second PCR of 7 to 11 cycles was performed with a sample-barcoded 5' primer and a J-beta primer mix. TCRdb handled the public reads itself, with Q25 trimming in fastp and clone calling in MiXCR, and kept productive beta chains. Rows matching on CDR3 protein sequence are summarized as one entry with the most common DNA and genes. The sample has about 800,000 distinct CDR3 sequences on record, about 62% of them singletons. 22% of the sample comes from the top ten. Sequenced input: blood. The receptors shown here come from a man aged 25-45 years in good health.

The rearrangement joins TRBV4-2 to TRBJ2-5; D is perhaps TRBD1 or TRBD2 (7 bases each). Per the germline V gene, CDR1 is LGHNA and CDR2 is YNFKEQ. V was shortened by 0 bases and J by 5 bases, with 19 bases between the two germline ends. This CDR3 comprises 17 residues. In nucleotides, the CDR3 is TGTGCCAGCAGCCAAGAAGGGGTTCCAGGGGGGGGGGAGACCCAGTACTTC. Translation gives CASSQEGVPGGGETQYF.

Only a few counts were recorded for this clonotype. V and J are TRBV4-2 and TRBJ2-1; D perhaps matches TRBD2 (5 bases). Germline V CDR1 and CDR2: LGHNA, YNFKEQ. The CDR3 is made up of 13 amino acids. V lost 0 bases and J 8 bases, leaving 8 bases between the germline ends. The CDR3 DNA reads as TGTGCCAGCAGCCAAGATGTCGGGGATGAGCAGTTCTTC. Translated: CASSQDVGDEQFF.

This clonotype was observed a handful of times. This chain joins TRBV28 and TRBJ2-7, with 11 bases identical to TRBD1. V lost 6 bases and J lost 8; bases outside the gene matches: 15. CDR3 length equals 16 residues. In germline, CDR1 is MDHEN, CDR2 SYDVKM. CDR3 sequence reads: CASSSAGGQGASKQYF. The CDR3 DNA follows: TGTGCCAGCAGCTCGGCGGGAGGACAGGGGGCGTCGAAGCAGTACTTC.

This clonotype was recorded only once. The chain links TRBV9 to TRBJ2-5, with 11 bases identical to TRBD2. CDR3 length equals 16 residues. From germline, CDR1 is SGDLS and CDR2 YYNGEE. With V trimmed by 3 bases and J by 1 base, 5 bases remained unmatched. In DNA form, the CDR3 reads TGTGCCAGCAGCGCAACTAGCGGGGGCTCCCAAGAGACCCAGTACTTC. Translated, it gives CASSATSGGSQETQYF.

The J gene is TRBJ1-4, the V gene TRBV6-5; D remains unclear. This CDR3 is built from 13 residues. The germline V and J ends were trimmed by 6 bases and 7 bases, with 12 bases remaining between them. CDR1 and CDR2 from the germline V gene are MNHEY and SVGAGI. CDR3 nucleotide sequence: TGTGCCAGCAGCCCTAAGACGGGTGAAAAACTGTTTTTT. Protein: CASSPKTGEKLFF.

This rearrangement joins TRBV12-3 or TRBV12-4 to TRBJ2-3; no firm D call. The CDR3 runs 14 residues. With 3 bases removed from V and 3 bases from J, the gap between germline ends came to 10 bases. CDR3 amino acids: CASSFRLETDTQYF. In DNA form, the CDR3 reads TGTGCCAGCAGTTTTCGGCTGGAGACAGATACGCAGTATTTT.

The chain uses TRBV10-3 and TRBJ2-3, with TRBD2 identical over 8 bases. CDR1 ENHRY and CDR2 SYGVKD come from the germline V gene. The CDR3 has 16 residues. J gave up 3 bases and V 7 bases, and 12 bases lay outside the gene matches. CDR3 residues: CAIKAGGPFSTDTQYF. DNA of the CDR3: TGTGCCATCAAGGCGGGGGGACCGTTTTCTACAGATACGCAGTATTTT.

The chain uses TRBV3-1 and TRBJ2-5; weak D call: TRBD1 (6 bases). Trimming shortened V by 6 bases and J by 1 base, and 15 bases separated the two germline ends. This CDR3 has 15 residues. CDR1 and CDR2 from the germline V gene are LGHDT and YNNKEL (reference sequence). CDR3 amino acids: CASSRAGAFQETQYF. The CDR3 coding sequence is TGTGCCAGCAGTCGTGCAGGGGCCTTCCAAGAGACCCAGTACTTC.

This sequence joins TRBV4-3 and TRBJ2-1; D remains unclear. The V end lost 1 base, the J end lost 7 bases, and 14 bases lay between the germline ends. The CDR3 is 15 residues long. Germline CDR1 LGHNA, CDR2 YSLEER. CDR3: CASSQGDTGWNEQFF. Here the CDR3 DNA reads TGCGCCAGCAGCCAAGGCGACACCGGGTGGAATGAGCAGTTCTTC.

V gene TRBV20-1 combines with J gene TRBJ2-3; 11 nucleotides agree with TRBD2. Germline assignment: CDR1 DFQATT and CDR2 SNEGSKA (reference sequence). The CDR3 loop spans 14 amino acids. V gave up 4 bases and J gave up 1 base; unmatched junction bases: 1. For the CDR3, the DNA is TGCAGTGCTAAACTAGCGGGGGGCACAGATACGCAGTATTTT. It is translated as CSAKLAGGTDTQYF.

This clonotype was detected a few times. The chain has TRBV7-6 and TRBJ2-7; the match to TRBD2 covers 8 bases. Germline V gives CDR1 SGHVS, CDR2 FNYEAQ. This CDR3 is built from 13 residues. V shed 6 bases, J shed 3 bases, and the junction held 4 bases outside the gene matches. The CDR3, as DNA: TGTGCCAGCAGTCCCGGGAGGGGCTACGAGCAGTACTTC. As protein: CASSPGRGYEQYF.

This chain connects TRBV20-1 to TRBJ2-7; 7 bases match TRBD1. The V gene end was trimmed by 0 bases and the J gene end by 0 bases; junction bases not matched to a gene: 8. This CDR3 is built from 16 residues. Germline CDR1 and CDR2: DFQATT and SNEGSKA (reference sequence). CDR3 region: CSARDVTGSSSYEQYF. The CDR3 region has the DNA TGCAGTGCTAGAGACGTGACAGGGTCCAGCTCCTACGAGCAGTACTTC.

This chain uses TRBV20-1 with TRBJ2-5; D call uncertain. Trimming cost V 5 bases and J 5 bases, with 18 bases left between them. Germline V lookup: CDR1 DFQATT, CDR2 SNEGSKA (reference sequence). The CDR3 is 14 amino acids. CDR3 residues: CSACSTGPQETQYF. As DNA, the CDR3 is TGCAGTGCTTGTTCTACCGGGCCCCAGGAGACCCAGTACTTC.

The V call is TRBV29-1, the J call TRBJ2-3; D call uncertain. The CDR3 has 12 amino acids. The V gene lost 7 bases and the J gene lost 2 bases, with 10 bases spanning the gap. From germline, CDR1 is SQVTM and CDR2 ANQGSEA. This CDR3 is CSAQAHTDTQYF. CDR3 coding DNA: TGCAGCGCCCAAGCGCACACAGATACGCAGTATTTT.

The rearrangement links TRBV5-6 to TRBJ2-4; D unresolved. The CDR3 covers 11 residues. Trimming pared 3 bases from V and 13 bases from J, leaving 11 bases between. Germline CDR1 reads SGHDT; CDR2 reads YYEEEE. The CDR3 coding sequence is TGTGCCAGCAGCTGTATAAATGAGCAGTACTTC. Translating it yields CASSCINEQYF.